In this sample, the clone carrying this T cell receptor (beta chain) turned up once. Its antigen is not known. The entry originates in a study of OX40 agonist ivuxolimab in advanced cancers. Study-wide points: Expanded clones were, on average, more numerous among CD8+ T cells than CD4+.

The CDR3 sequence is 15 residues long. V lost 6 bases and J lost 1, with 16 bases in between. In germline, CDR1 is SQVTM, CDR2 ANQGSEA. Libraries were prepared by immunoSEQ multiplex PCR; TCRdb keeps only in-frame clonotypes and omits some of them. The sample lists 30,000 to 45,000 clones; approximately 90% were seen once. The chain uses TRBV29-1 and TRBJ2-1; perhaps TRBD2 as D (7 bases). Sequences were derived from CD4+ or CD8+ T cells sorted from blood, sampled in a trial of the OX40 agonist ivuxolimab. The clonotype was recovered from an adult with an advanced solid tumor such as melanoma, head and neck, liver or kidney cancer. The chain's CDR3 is CSVRGGGPSYNEQFF. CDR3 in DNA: TGCAGCGTGAGGGGGGGAGGGCCTTCCTACAATGAGCAGTTCTTC.